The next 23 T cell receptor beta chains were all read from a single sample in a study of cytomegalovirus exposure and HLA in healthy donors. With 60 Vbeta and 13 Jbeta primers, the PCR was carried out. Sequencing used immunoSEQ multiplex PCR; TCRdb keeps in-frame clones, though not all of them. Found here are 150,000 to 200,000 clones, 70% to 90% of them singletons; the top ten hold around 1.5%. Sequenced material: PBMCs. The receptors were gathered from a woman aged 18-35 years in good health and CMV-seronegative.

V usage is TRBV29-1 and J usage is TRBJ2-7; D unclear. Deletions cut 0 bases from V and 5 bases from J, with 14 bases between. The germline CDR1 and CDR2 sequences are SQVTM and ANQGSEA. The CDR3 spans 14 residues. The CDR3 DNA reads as TGCAGCGTTGAAGATCAGGCCAGGCAGAACGAGCAGTACTTC. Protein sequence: CSVEDQARQNEQYF.

The CDR3 reads CASSLPQGTAPRDYYGYTF. The CDR3 region has the DNA TGTGCCAGTAGTCTTCCCCAAGGGACAGCACCAAGGGACTACTATGGCTACACCTTC. The chain joins TRBV19 to TRBJ1-2; 7 bases align to TRBD1. CDR1 and CDR2 (germline): LNHDA, SQIVND (reference sequence). There are 19 residues in the CDR3. The V gene end was trimmed by 5 bases and the J gene end by 3 bases; junction bases not matched to a gene: 21.

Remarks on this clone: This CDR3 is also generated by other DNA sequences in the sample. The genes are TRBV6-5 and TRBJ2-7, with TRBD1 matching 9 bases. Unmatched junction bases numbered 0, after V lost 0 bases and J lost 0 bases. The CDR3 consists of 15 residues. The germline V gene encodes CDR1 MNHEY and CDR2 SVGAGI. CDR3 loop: CASSYSTGGSYEQYF. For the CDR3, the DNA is TGTGCCAGCAGTTACTCGACAGGGGGCTCCTACGAGCAGTACTTC.

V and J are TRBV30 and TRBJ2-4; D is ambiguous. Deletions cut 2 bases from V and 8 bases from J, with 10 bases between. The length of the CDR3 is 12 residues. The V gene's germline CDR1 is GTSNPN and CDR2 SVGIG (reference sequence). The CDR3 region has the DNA TGTGCCTGGAGTATGGGCTCGGACATTCAGTACTTC. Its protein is CAWSMGSDIQYF.

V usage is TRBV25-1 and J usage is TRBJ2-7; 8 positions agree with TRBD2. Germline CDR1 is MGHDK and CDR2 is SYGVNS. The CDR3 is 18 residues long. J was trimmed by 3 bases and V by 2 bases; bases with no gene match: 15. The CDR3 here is CASSEGEWSAGAVYEQYF. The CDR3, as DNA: TGTGCCAGCAGTGAAGGCGAGTGGTCAGCGGGAGCGGTCTACGAGCAGTACTTC.

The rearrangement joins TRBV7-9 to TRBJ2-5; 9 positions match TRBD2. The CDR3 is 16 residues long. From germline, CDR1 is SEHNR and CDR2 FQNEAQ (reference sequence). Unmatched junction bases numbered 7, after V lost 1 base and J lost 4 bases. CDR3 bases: TGTGCCAGCAGCTTAGGGACCGGGACTAGCAGAGAGACCCAGTACTTC. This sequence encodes CASSLGTGTSRETQYF. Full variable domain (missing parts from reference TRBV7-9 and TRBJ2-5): DTGVSQNPRHKITKRGQNVTFRCDPISEHNRLYWYRQTLGQGPEFLTYFQNEAQLEKSRLLSDRFSAERPKGSFSTLEIQRTEQGDSAMYLCASSLGTGTSRETQYFGPGTRLLVL.

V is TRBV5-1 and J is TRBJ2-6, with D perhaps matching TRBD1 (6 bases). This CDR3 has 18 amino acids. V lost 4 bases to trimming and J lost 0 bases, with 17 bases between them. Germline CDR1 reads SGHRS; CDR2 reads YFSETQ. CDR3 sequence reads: CASSRLRQVSSGANVLTF. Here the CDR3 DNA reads TGCGCCAGCAGCCGGCTGCGACAGGTTTCCTCTGGGGCCAACGTCCTGACTTTC.

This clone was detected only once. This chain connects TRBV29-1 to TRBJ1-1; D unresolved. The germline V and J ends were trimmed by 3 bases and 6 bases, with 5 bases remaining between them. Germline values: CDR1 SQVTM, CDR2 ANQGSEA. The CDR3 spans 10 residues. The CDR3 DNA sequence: TGCAGCGTTGATGCGTCTGAAGCTTTCTTT. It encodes CSVDASEAFF. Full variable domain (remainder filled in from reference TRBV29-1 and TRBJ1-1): SAVISQKPSRDICQRGTSLTIQCQVDSQVTMMFWYRQQPGQSLTLIATANQGSEATYESGFVIDKFPISRPNLTFSTLTVSNMSPEDSSIYLCSVDASEAFFGQGTRLTVV.

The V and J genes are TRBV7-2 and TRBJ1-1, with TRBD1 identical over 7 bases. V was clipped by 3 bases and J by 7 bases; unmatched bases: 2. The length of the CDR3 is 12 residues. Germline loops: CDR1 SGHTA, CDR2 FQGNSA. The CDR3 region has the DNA TGTGCCAGCAGCTTGGACAGGAGTGAAGCTTTCTTT. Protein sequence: CASSLDRSEAFF.

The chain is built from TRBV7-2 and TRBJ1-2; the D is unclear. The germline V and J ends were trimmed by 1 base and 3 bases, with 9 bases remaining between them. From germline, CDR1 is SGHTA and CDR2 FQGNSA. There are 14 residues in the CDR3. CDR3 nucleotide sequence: TGTGCCAGCAGCTTAGGTTTACGGTACTATGGCTACACCTTC. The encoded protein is CASSLGLRYYGYTF.

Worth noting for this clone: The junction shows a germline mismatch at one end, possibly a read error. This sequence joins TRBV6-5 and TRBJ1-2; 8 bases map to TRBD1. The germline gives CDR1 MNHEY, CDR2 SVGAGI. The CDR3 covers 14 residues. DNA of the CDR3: TGTGCCAGCAGTGGGAAGAGACAGGGGACACTAAGCCTCTTC. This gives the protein CASSGKRQGTLSLF.

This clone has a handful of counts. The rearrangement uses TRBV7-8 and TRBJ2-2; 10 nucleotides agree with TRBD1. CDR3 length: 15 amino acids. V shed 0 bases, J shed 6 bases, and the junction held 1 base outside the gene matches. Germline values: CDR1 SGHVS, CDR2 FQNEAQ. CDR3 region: CASSLADRGSGELFF. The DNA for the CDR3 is TGTGCCAGCAGCTTAGCGGACAGGGGGTCCGGGGAGCTGTTTTTT.

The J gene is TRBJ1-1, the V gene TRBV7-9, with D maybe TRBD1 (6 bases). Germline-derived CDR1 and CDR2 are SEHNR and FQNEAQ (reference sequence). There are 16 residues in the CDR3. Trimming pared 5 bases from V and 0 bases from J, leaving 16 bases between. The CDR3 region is CASSRIWGLLNTEAFF. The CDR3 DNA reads TGTGCCAGCAGCCGTATATGGGGGCTCTTGAACACTGAAGCTTTCTTT.

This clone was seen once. This CDR3 is CATSRQGEETQYF. The DNA for the CDR3 is TGTGCCACCAGCAGGCAGGGGGAAGAGACCCAGTACTTC. The chain joins TRBV15 to TRBJ2-5; 7 bases are shared with TRBD1. Germline values: CDR1 LNHNV, CDR2 YYDKDF (reference sequence). Germline trimming cut 3 bases from V and 3 bases from J; bases unmatched to any gene: 1. This CDR3 spans 13 amino acids.

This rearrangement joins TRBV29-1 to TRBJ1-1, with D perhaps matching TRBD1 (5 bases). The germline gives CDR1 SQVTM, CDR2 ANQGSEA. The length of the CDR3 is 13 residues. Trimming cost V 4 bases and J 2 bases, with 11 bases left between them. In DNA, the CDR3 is TGCAGCGTTGGGGAGGGGTTTAACACTGAAGCTTTCTTT. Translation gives CSVGEGFNTEAFF.

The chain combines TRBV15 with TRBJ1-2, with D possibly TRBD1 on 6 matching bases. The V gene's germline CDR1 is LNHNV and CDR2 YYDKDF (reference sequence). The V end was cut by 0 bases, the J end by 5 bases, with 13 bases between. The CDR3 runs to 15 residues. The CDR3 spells CATSRDPGQLYGYTF. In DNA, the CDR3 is TGTGCCACCAGCAGAGATCCCGGACAGCTTTATGGCTACACCTTC.

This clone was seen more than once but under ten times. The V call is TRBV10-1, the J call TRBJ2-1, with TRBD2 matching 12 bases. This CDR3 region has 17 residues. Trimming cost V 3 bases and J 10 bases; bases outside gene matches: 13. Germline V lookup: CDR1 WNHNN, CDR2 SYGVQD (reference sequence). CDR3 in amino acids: CASSDWLAGGLMGEQFF. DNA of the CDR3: TGCGCCAGCAGTGACTGGCTAGCGGGGGGGCTGATGGGAGAGCAGTTCTTC.

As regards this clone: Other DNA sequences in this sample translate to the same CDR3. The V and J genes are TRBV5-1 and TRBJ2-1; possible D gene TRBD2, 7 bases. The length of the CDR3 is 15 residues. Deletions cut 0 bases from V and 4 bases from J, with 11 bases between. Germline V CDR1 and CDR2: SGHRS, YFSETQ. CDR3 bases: TGCGCCAGCAGCTTGGCGGGGGGCGCGTACAATGAGCAGTTCTTC. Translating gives CASSLAGGAYNEQFF.

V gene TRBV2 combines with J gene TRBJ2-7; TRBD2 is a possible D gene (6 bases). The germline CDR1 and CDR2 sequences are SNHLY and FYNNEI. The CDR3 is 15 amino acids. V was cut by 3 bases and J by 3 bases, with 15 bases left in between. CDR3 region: CASSEGEAVLYEQYF. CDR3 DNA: TGTGCCAGCAGTGAGGGGGAGGCAGTACTCTACGAGCAGTACTTC. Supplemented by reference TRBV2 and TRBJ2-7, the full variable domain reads EPEVTQTPSHQVTQMGQEVILRCVPISNHLYFYWYRQILGQKVEFLVSFYNNEISEKSEIFDDQFSVERPDGSNFTLKIRSTKLEDSAMYFCASSEGEAVLYEQYFGPGTRLTVT.

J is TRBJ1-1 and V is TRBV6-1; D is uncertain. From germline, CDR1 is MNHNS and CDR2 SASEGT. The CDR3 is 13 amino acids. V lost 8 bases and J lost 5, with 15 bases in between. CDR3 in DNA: TGTGCCAGCCTTAAGATAGGGAGGACTGAAGCTTTCTTT. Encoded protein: CASLKIGRTEAFF.

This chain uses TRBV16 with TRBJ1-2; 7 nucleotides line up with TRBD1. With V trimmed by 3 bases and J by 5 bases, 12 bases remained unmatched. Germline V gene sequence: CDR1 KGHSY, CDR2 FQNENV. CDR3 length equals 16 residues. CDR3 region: CASSHRGQARPYGYTF. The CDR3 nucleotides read TGTGCCAGCAGCCACCGAGGACAGGCCCGGCCGTATGGCTACACCTTC. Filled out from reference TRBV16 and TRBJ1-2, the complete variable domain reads GEEVAQTPKHLVRGEGQKAKLYCAPIKGHSYVFWYQQVLKNEFKFLISFQNENVFDETGMPKERFSAKCLPNSPCSLEIQATKLEDSAVYFCASSHRGQARPYGYTFGSGTRLTVV.

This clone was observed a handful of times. CDR3 region: CASSYSARSDTEAFF. DNA of the CDR3: TGTGCCAGCAGTTACTCGGCCAGGTCGGACACTGAAGCTTTCTTT. The chain couples TRBV6-6 to TRBJ1-1; D is uncertain. CDR1 and CDR2 from the germline V gene are MNHNY and SVGAGI (reference sequence). V was clipped by 0 bases and J by 3 bases, with 11 bases between them. The CDR3 is 15 residues long.

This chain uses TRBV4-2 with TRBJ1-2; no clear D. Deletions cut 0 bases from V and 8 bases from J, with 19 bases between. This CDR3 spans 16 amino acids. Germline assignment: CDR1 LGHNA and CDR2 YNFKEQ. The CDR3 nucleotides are TGTGCCAGCAGCCAAGAGTCCAGCGTGCTCACGAGAGGCTACACCTTC. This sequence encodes CASSQESSVLTRGYTF.